A single sample is the source of the 19 T cell receptor beta chains below, sequenced in a study of control samples from healthy donors and cancer patients. Data came from immunoSEQ multiplex PCR; TCRdb stores just in-frame clones and leaves some out. The sample carries over 100,000 clones, approximately 89% recorded once. The sequenced material came from blood. These receptors were taken from a man aged 35-49 years in good health.

This chain uses TRBV15 with TRBJ2-5; D might be TRBD1 or TRBD2, each matching 6 bases. V lost 1 base to trimming and J lost 5 bases, with 20 bases between them. This CDR3 is 17 amino acids long. The germline V gene has CDR1 LNHNV and CDR2 YYDKDF (reference sequence). CDR3 sequence: CATSRAGVQGTRETQYF. In DNA form, the CDR3 reads TGTGCCACCAGCAGAGCGGGGGTACAGGGTACAAGGGAGACCCAGTACTTC.

V usage is TRBV4-3 and J usage is TRBJ1-1; no firm D call. With 0 bases removed from V and 4 bases from J, the gap between germline ends came to 9 bases. Germline V gene data show CDR1 as LGHNA and CDR2 as YSLEER. CDR3 length: 14 amino acids. CDR3 DNA sequence: TGCGCCAGCAGCCAAGAAACGGGGAGCACTGAAGCTTTCTTT. Translated: CASSQETGSTEAFF.

This rearrangement joins TRBV11-2 to TRBJ2-2; TRBD1 aligns across 7 bases. This CDR3 has 16 residues. CDR1 and CDR2 from the germline V gene are SGHAT and FQNNGV. After removal of 5 bases from V and 1 base from J, the junction contained 7 bases not matched to a gene. The CDR3 region is CASSPGQRRNTGELFF. CDR3 in DNA: TGTGCCAGCAGCCCGGGACAGAGAAGGAACACCGGGGAGCTGTTTTTT.

The V gene is TRBV5-5, the J gene TRBJ1-5; possibly TRBD1 for D (6 bases). This CDR3 is 15 amino acids long. Germline V gene lookup returns CDR1 SGHKS and CDR2 YYEKEE (reference sequence). The germline V and J ends were trimmed by 1 base and 3 bases, with 11 bases remaining between them. DNA of the CDR3: TGTGCCAGCAGCTTGAGGAGGGACACCAATCAGCCCCAGCATTTT. Translated: CASSLRRDTNQPQHF.

The chain has TRBV4-1 and TRBJ1-2, with a possible D match to TRBD1 (5 bases). Between the trimmed V and J ends, which lost 0 bases and 6 bases, there was a span of 11 bases. Germline CDR1 MGHRA, CDR2 YSYEKL. The CDR3 consists of 14 residues. In DNA, the CDR3 is TGCGCCAGCAGCCAAGATTCCTCCAGGGATGGCTACACCTTC. Its translation is CASSQDSSRDGYTF.

The V call is TRBV19, the J call TRBJ1-5; 7 nucleotides agree with TRBD1. V lost 6 bases, J lost 2 bases, and 10 bases stayed unmatched. CDR1 and CDR2 from the germline V gene are LNHDA and SQIVND (reference sequence). This CDR3 region has 16 residues. The CDR3 nucleotides read TGTGCCAGTAGCCATCGACAGGGTGGACGCAATCAGCCCCAGCATTTT. This gives the protein CASSHRQGGRNQPQHF.

The J gene is TRBJ1-1, the V gene TRBV7-2; D gene unclear. V was shortened by 1 base and J by 1 base, with 7 bases between the two germline ends. The CDR3 runs to 14 residues. CDR1 SGHTA and CDR2 FQGNSA come from the germline V gene. CDR3 DNA: TGTGCCAGCAGCTTAGTTGGCAAGAACACTGAAGCTTTCTTT. It encodes CASSLVGKNTEAFF.

V usage is TRBV30 and J usage is TRBJ2-2, with 14 bases identical to TRBD2. V lost 2 bases to trimming and J lost 5 bases; unmatched junction nucleotides: 10. The CDR3 spans 18 residues. Germline V CDR1 and CDR2: GTSNPN, SVGIG (reference sequence). This chain's CDR3 is CAWSPRLAGGPATGELFF. In DNA form, the CDR3 reads TGTGCCTGGAGTCCGCGACTAGCGGGGGGGCCGGCGACCGGGGAGCTGTTTTTT.

The V and J genes are TRBV7-9 and TRBJ2-1, with D perhaps matching TRBD1 (6 bases). The ends were cut back, 5 bases at V and 9 bases at J, with 11 bases in the middle. The length of the CDR3 is 12 residues. Germline V lookup: CDR1 SEHNR, CDR2 FQNEAQ (reference sequence). CDR3 loop: CASSVGAGEQFF. CDR3 DNA sequence: TGTGCCAGCAGCGTGGGGGCAGGTGAGCAGTTCTTC.

The V call is TRBV7-6, the J call TRBJ1-1; maybe TRBD1 (5 bases). Germline V gives CDR1 SGHVS, CDR2 FNYEAQ. V dropped 4 bases and J dropped 1 base, with 7 bases sitting between them. The CDR3 has 13 amino acids. The CDR3 DNA follows: TGTGCCAGCAGCTCGCAGGGGAACACTGAAGCTTTCTTT. Translation gives CASSSQGNTEAFF.

The gene calls are TRBV24-1 and TRBJ1-5; possibly TRBD1 for D (6 bases). V lost 6 bases and J 5 bases, leaving 10 bases between the germline ends. Germline CDR1 and CDR2: KGHDR and SFDVKD. The CDR3 length is 13 residues. The CDR3 DNA follows: TGTGCCACCAGTCGACAGGAAGATCAGCCCCAGCATTTT. It yields the protein CATSRQEDQPQHF.

The V and J genes are TRBV6-6 and TRBJ1-4, with 9 nucleotides matching TRBD1. The CDR3 extends over 15 amino acids. The germline V gene has CDR1 MNHNY and CDR2 SVGAGI (reference sequence). J lost 6 bases, V lost 1 base, and 3 bases had no gene match. The CDR3 bases are TGTGCCAGCAGTTACTGGGACAGGGAAGATGAAAAACTGTTTTTT. Protein product: CASSYWDREDEKLFF.

This clone has only one observation. V is TRBV3-1 (or the pseudogene TRBV3-2) and J is TRBJ1-2; tentatively, D is TRBD1 (5 bases). CDR3 length: 15 amino acids. The V gene lost 4 bases and the J gene lost 5 bases, with 17 bases spanning the gap. CDR1 and CDR2 (germline): LGHDT, YNNKEL (reference sequence). The CDR3 bases are TGTGCCAGCAGCCCATCCAGACAGATTTATTATGGCTACACCTTC. Its protein is CASSPSRQIYYGYTF.

This chain connects TRBV2 to TRBJ2-7; D is ambiguous. V lost 4 bases, J lost 6 bases, and 16 bases lay in between. From germline, CDR1 is SNHLY and CDR2 FYNNEI. The CDR3 length is 14 residues. The CDR3 coding sequence is TGTGCCAGCAGTGGAGGCAGATTCAGCCTCGAGCAGTACTTC. It yields the protein CASSGGRFSLEQYF.

This chain links TRBV4-2 with TRBJ2-1; 7 bases map to TRBD1. CDR1 and CDR2 from the germline V gene are LGHNA and YNFKEQ. The CDR3 totals 15 residues. V was clipped by 5 bases and J by 5 bases; unmatched bases: 9. In nucleotides, the CDR3 is TGTGCCAGCAGCTTTTGGACAGGTTCGAACAATGAGCAGTTCTTC. Protein sequence: CASSFWTGSNNEQFF.

This chain uses TRBV2 with TRBJ1-6; possibly TRBD1 for D (5 bases). Germline lookup yields CDR1 SNHLY and CDR2 FYNNEI. V lost 11 bases and J lost 6, with 14 bases in between. The CDR3 is made up of 13 amino acids. The CDR3 nucleotides are TGTGCCGGACGACAGTCAATTAATTCACCCCTCCACTTT. Translating it yields CAGRQSINSPLHF. Full variable domain (missing parts from reference TRBV2 and TRBJ1-6): EPEVTQTPSHQVTQMGQEVILRCVPISNHLYFYWYRQILGQKVEFLVSFYNNEISEKSEIFDDQFSVERPDGSNFTLKIRSTKLEDSAMYFCAGRQSINSPLHFGNGTRLTVT.

The CDR3, as DNA: TGTGCCAGCAGCCTAGTGAGCGGGGGGTTCTCCGGGGAGCTGTTTTTT. This encodes CASSLVSGGFSGELFF. The chain links TRBV7-3 to TRBJ2-2, with 9 bases that match TRBD2. The germline V gene has CDR1 SGHTA and CDR2 FQGTGA. The length of the CDR3 is 16 residues. V trimming: 5 bases; J trimming: 6 bases; junction bases outside the gene matches: 10.

This clone came up once. The chain employs TRBV28 and TRBJ2-7; possibly TRBD1 for D (5 bases). This CDR3 has 15 amino acids. V was pared by 7 bases and J by 0 bases, with 16 bases between. CDR1 is MDHEN, CDR2 SYDVKM, per germline. CDR3 sequence: CASNTVGVGSYEQYF. CDR3 bases: TGTGCCAGCAATACGGTAGGGGTTGGCTCCTACGAGCAGTACTTC.

The CDR3 here is CASSTTAGELFF. CDR3 in DNA: TGTGCCAGCAGCACGACAGCCGGGGAGCTGTTTTTT. The chain links TRBV7-9 to TRBJ2-2; possible D gene TRBD1, 5 bases. This CDR3 is built from 12 residues. In germline, CDR1 is SEHNR, CDR2 FQNEAQ (reference sequence). V lost 5 bases, J lost 6 bases, and 7 bases lay in between.